Here is one T cell receptor beta chain with its context. Its antigen is unknown. This entry is derived from a study of long-term antiretroviral therapy in people with HIV. Per individual, the PBMC samples numbered at least one pre-ART and at least two post-ART. Version v3.0 of the immunoSEQ assay was performed at survey level. Per-sample sequencing targets were about 40,000-55,000 T-cell genomes. Assay: immunoSEQ multiplex PCR; the TCRdb copy retains only in-frame clones and omits some. The sample lists just over 20,000 clones, about 80% seen once, with about 4.6% in the top ten. The CDR3 contains 13 residues. Germline lookup yields CDR1 MDHEN and CDR2 SYDVKM. Trimming removed 8 bases from V and 4 bases from J; junction bases left unmatched: 4. Study-level points and caveats: Clones with expansion before ART led the repertoire at all time points. The data indicate that diversity increased after ART but remained below transplant donor controls.

The chain joins TRBV28 to TRBJ1-5, with 8 bases lining up with TRBD1. Sequences were derived from unsorted PBMCs, sampled 0.5 years after starting antiretroviral therapy. This TCR came from a man aged 18-30 years with HIV. CDR3 protein: CASGQGSNQPQHF. CDR3 nucleotides: TGTGCCAGCGGACAGGGCTCAAATCAGCCCCAGCATTTT. The variable domain in full, with the rest retrieved from reference TRBV28 and TRBJ1-5, is DVKVTQSSRYLVKRTGEKVFLECVQDMDHENMFWYRQDPGLGLRLIYFSYDVKMKEKGDIPEGYSVSREKKERFSLILESASTNQTSMYLCASGQGSNQPQHFGDGTRLSIL.